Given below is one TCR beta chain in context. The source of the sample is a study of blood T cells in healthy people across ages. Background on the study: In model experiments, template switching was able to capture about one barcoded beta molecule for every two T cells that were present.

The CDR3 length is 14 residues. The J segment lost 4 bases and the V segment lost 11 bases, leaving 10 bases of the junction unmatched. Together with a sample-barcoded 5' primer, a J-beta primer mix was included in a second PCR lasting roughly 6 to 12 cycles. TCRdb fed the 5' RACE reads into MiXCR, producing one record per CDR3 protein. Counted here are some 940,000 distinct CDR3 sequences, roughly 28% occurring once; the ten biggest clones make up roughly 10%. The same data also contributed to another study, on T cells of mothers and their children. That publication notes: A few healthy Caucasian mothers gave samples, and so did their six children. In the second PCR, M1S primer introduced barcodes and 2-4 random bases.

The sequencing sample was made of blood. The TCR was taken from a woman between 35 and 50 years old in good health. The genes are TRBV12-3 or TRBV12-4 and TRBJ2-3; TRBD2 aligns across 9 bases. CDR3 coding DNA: TGTGCCTCATTACTAGCGGGTGTACCAGATACGCAGTATTTT. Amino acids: CASLLAGVPDTQYF.